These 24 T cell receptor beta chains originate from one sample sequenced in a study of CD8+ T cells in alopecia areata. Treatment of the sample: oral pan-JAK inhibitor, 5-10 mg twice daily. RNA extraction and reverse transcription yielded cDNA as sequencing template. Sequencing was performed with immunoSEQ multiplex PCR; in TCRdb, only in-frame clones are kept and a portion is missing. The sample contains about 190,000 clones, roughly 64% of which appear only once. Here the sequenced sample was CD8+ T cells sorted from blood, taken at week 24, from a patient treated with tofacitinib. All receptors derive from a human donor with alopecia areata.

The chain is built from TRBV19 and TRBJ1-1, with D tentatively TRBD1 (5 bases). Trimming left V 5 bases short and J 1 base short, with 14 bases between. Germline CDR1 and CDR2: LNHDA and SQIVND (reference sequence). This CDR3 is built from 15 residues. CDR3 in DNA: TGTGCCAGTAGTTGGGGCAGGACTTGGAACACTGAAGCTTTCTTT. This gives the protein CASSWGRTWNTEAFF.

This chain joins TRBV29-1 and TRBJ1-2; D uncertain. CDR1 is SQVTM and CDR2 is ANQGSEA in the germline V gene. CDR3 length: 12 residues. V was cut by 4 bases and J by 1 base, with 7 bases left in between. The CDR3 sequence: CSVVGINYGYTF. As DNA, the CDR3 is TGCAGCGTTGTTGGTATTAACTATGGCTACACCTTC.

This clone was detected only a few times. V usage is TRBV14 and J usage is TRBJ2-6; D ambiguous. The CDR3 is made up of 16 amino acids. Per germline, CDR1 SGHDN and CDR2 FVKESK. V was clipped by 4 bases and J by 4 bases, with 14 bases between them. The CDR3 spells CASSLKSFMGANVLTF. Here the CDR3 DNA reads TGTGCCAGCAGCCTCAAATCATTCATGGGGGCCAACGTCCTGACTTTC.

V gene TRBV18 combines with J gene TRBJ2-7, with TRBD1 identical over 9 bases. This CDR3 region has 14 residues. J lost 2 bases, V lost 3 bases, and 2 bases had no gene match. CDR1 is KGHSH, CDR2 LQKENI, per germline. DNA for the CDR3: TGTGCCAGCTCACCGGGACAGGGCACCTACGAGCAGTACTTC. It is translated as CASSPGQGTYEQYF.

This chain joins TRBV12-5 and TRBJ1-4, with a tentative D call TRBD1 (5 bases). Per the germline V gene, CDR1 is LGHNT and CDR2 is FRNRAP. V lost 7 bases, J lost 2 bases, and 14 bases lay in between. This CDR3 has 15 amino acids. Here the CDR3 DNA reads TGTGCTAGTGCCCCGGGGCGGGGGACTAATGAAAAACTGTTTTTT. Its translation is CASAPGRGTNEKLFF.

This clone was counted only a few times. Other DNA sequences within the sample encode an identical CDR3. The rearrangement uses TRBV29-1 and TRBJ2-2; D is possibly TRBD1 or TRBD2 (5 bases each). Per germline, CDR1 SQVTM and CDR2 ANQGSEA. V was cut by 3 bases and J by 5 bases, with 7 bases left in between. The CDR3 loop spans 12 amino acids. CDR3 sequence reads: CSVERGTGELFF. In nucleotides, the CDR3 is TGCAGCGTTGAGAGGGGAACCGGGGAGCTGTTTTTT.

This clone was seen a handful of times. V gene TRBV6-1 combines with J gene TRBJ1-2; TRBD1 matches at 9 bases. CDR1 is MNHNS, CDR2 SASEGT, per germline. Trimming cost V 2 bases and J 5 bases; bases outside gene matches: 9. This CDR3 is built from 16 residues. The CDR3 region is CASSESFAGQGYGYTF. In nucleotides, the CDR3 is TGTGCCAGCAGTGAAAGTTTTGCGGGACAGGGTTATGGCTACACCTTC.

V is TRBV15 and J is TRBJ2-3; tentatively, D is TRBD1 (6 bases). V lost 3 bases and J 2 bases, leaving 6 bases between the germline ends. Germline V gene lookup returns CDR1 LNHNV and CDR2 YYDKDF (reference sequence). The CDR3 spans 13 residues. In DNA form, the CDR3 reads TGTGCCACCAGCAGGGGGGCCACAGATACGCAGTATTTT. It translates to CATSRGATDTQYF.

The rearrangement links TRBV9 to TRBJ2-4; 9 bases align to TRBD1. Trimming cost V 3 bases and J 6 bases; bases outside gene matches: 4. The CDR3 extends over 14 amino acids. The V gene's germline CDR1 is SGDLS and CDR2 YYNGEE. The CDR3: CASSAQTGGNIQYF. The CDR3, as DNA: TGTGCCAGCAGCGCTCAGACAGGGGGAAACATTCAGTACTTC.

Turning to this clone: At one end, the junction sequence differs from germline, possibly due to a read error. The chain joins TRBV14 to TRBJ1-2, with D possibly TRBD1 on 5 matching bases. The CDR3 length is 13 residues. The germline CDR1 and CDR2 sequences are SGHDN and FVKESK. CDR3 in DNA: TGTGCCAGCAGCCAAGTACCTACAGGAGTCGTTCGCTTC. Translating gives CASSQVPTGVVRF.

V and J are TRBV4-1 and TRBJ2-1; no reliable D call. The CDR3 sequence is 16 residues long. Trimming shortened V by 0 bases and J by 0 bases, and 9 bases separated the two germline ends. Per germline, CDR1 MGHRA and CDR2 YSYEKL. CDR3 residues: CASSQDYPSSYNEQFF. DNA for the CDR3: TGCGCCAGCAGCCAAGACTACCCGAGCTCCTACAATGAGCAGTTCTTC.

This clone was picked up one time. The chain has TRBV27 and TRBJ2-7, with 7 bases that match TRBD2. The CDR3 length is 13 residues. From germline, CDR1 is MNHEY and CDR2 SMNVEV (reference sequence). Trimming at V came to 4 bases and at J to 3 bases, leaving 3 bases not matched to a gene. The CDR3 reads CASSSGLGYEQYF. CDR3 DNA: TGTGCCAGCAGTTCCGGACTAGGCTACGAGCAGTACTTC.

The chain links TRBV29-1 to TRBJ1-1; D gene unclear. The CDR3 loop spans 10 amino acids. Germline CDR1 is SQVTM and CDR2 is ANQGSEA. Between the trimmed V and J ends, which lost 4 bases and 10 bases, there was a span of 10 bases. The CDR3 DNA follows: TGCAGCGTTGTAAGCAAAGTAGCTTTCTTT. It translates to CSVVSKVAFF.

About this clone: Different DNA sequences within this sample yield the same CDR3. CDR3 bases: TGTGCCAGCAGTCTCGGACAGGACGCCTACGAGCAGTACTTC. Translated, it gives CASSLGQDAYEQYF. The chain employs TRBV7-9 and TRBJ2-7; 7 bases map to TRBD1. The CDR3 sequence is 14 residues long. Trimming at V came to 6 bases and at J to 2 bases, leaving 7 bases not matched to a gene. CDR1 is SEHNR, CDR2 FQNEAQ, per germline (reference sequence).

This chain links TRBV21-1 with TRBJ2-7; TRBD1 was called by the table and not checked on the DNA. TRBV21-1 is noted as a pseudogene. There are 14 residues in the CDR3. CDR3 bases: TGTGCCAGCAGCCACCTACGACAGGCCTACGAGCAGTACTTC. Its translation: CASSHLRQAYEQYF.

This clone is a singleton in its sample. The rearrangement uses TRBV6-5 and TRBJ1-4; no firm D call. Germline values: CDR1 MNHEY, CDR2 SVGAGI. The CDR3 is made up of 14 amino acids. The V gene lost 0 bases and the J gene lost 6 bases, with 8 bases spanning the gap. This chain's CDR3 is CASSYSKGHEKLFF. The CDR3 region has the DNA TGTGCCAGCAGTTACTCGAAGGGCCATGAAAAACTGTTTTTT.

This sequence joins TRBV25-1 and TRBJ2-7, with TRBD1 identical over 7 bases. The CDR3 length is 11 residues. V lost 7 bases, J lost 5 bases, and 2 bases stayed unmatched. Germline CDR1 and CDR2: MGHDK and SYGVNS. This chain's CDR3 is CASMRGHEQYF. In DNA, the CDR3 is TGTGCCAGCATGAGGGGGCACGAGCAGTACTTC.

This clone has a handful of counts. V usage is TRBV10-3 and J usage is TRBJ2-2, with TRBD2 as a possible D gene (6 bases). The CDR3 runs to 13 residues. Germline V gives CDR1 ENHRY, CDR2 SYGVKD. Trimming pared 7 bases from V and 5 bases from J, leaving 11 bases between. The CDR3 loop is CAINGRDTGELFF. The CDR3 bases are TGTGCCATCAATGGGCGGGATACCGGGGAGCTGTTTTTT.

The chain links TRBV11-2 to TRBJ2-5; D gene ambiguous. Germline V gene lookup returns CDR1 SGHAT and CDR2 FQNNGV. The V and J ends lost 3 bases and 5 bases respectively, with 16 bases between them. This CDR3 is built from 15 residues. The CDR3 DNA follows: TGTGCCAGCAGCTTGTTAGGAAGTCTCCTGGAGACCCAGTACTTC. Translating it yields CASSLLGSLLETQYF. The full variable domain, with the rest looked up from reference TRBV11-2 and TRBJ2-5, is EAGVAQSPRYKIIEKRQSVAFWCNPISGHATLYWYQQILGQGPKLLIQFQNNGVVDDSQLPKDRFSAERLKGVDSTLKIQPAKLEDSAVYLCASSLLGSLLETQYFGPGTRLLVL.

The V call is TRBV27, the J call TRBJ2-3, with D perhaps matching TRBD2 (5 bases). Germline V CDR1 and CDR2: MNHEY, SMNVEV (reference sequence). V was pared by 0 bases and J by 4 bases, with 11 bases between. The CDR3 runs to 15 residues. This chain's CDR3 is CASSLSVDYSDTQYF. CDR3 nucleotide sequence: TGTGCCAGCAGTTTATCGGTCGACTACTCAGATACGCAGTATTTT.

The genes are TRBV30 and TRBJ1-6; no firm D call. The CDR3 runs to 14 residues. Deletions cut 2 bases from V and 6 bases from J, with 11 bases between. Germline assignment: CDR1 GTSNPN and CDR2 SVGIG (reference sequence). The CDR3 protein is CAWSMGGSNSPLHF. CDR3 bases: TGTGCCTGGAGTATGGGAGGAAGTAATTCACCCCTCCACTTT. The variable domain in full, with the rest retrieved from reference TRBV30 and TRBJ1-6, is SQTIHQWPATLVQPVGSPLSLECTVEGTSNPNLYWYRQAAGRGLQLLFYSVGIGQISSEVPQNLSASRPQDRQFILSSKKLLLSDSGFYLCAWSMGGSNSPLHFGNGTRLTVT.

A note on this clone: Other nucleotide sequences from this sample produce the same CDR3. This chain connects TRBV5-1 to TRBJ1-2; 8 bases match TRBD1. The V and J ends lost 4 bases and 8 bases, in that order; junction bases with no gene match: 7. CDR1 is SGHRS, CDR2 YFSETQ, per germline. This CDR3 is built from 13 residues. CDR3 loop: CASSLGQGRGYTF. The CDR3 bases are TGCGCCAGCAGCCTCGGACAGGGAAGGGGCTACACCTTC.

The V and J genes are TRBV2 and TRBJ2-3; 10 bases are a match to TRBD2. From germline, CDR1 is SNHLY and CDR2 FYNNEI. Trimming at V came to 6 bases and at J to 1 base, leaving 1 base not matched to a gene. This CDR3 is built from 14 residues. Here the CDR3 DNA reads TGTGCCAGCAGAACTAGCGGGGGCACAGATACGCAGTATTTT. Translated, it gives CASRTSGGTDTQYF.

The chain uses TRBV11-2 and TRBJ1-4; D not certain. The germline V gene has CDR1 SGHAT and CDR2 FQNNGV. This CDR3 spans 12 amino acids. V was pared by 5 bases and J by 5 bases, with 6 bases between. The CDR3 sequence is CASSLWNEKLFF. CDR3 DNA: TGTGCCAGCAGCCTATGGAATGAAAAACTGTTTTTT. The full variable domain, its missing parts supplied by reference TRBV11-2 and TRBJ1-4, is EAGVAQSPRYKIIEKRQSVAFWCNPISGHATLYWYQQILGQGPKLLIQFQNNGVVDDSQLPKDRFSAERLKGVDSTLKIQPAKLEDSAVYLCASSLWNEKLFFGSGTQLSVL.